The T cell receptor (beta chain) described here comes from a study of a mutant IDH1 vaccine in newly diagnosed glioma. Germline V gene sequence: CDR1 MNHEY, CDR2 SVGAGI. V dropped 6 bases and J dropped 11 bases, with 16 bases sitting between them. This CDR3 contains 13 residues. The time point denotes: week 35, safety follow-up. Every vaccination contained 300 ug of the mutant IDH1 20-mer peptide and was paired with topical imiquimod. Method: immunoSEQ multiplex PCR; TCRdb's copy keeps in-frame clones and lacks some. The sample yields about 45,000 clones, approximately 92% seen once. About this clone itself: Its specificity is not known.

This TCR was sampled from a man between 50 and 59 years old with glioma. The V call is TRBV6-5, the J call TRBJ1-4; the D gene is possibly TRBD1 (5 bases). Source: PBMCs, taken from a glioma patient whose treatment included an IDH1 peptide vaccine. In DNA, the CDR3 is TGTGCCAGCAGCTCTCAGGGAAGTGAGAAACTGTTTTTT. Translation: CASSSQGSEKLFF.